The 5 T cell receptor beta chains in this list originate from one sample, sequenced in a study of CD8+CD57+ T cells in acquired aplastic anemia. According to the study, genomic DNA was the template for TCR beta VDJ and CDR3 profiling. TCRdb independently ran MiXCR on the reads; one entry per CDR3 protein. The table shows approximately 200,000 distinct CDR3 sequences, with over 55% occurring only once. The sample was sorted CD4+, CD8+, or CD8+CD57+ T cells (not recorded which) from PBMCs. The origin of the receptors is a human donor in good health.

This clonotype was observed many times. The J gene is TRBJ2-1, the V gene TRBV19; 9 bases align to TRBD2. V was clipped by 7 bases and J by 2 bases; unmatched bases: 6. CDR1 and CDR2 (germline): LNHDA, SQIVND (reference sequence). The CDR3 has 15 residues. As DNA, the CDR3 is TGTGCCAGTAACCCACTAGCGGGTCCCTACAATGAGCAGTTCTTC. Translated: CASNPLAGPYNEQFF.

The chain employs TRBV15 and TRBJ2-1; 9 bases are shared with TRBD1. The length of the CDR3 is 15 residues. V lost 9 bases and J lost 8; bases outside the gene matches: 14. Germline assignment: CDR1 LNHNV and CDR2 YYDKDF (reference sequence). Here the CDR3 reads CATCSGTGFEYEQFF. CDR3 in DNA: TGTGCCACGTGCTCCGGGACAGGGTTTGAATATGAGCAGTTCTTC.

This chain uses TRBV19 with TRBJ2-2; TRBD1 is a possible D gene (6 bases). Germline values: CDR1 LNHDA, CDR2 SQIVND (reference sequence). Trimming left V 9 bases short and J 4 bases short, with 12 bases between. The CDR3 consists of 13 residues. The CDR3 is CASRDIATGELFF. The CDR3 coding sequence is TGTGCCAGCCGGGACATAGCCACCGGGGAGCTGTTTTTT.

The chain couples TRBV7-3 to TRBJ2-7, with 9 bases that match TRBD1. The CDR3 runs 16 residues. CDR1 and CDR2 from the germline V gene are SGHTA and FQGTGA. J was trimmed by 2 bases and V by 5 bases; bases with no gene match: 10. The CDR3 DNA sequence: TGTGCCAGCAGCCTTCAGACAGGGGGAGGACCCTACGAGCAGTACTTC. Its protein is CASSLQTGGGPYEQYF. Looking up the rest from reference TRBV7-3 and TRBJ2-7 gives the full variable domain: GAGVSQTPSNKVTEKGKYVELRCDPISGHTALYWYRQSLGQGPEFLIYFQGTGAADDSGLPNDRFFAVRPEGSVSTLKIQRTERGDSAVYLCASSLQTGGGPYEQYFGPGTRLTVT.

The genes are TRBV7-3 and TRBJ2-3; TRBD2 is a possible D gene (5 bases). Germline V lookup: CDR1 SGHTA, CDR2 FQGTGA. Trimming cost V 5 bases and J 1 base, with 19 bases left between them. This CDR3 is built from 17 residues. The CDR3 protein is CASSLYTRLPGTDTQYF. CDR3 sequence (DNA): TGTGCCAGCAGCCTTTACACGAGACTACCCGGCACAGATACGCAGTATTTT.